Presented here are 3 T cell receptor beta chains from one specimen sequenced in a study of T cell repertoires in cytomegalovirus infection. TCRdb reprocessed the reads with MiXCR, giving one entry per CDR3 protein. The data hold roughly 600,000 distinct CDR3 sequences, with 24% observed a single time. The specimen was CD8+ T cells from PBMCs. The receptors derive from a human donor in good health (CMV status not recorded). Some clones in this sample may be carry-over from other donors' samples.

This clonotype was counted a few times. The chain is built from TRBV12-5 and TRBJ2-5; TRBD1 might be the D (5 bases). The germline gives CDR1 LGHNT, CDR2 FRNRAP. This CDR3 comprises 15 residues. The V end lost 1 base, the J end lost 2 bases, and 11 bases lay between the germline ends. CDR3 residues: CASGLGQLKQETQYF. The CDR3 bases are TGTGCTAGTGGTTTGGGACAGCTTAAACAAGAGACCCAGTACTTC.

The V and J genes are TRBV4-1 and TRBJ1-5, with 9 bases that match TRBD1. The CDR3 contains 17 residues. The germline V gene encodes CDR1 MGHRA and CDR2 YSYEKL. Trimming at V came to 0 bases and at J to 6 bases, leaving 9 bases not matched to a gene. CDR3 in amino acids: CASSQDTGGRLRQPQHF. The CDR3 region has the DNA TGCGCCAGCAGCCAAGATACAGGGGGCCGATTGCGTCAGCCCCAGCATTTT.

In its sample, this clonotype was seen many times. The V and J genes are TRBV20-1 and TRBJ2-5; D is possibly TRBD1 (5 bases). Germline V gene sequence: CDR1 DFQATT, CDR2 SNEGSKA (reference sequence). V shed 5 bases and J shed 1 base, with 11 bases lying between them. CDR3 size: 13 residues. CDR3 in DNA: TGCAGTGCTTCGTCAGGGCTCCAAGAGACCCAGTACTTC. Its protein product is CSASSGLQETQYF.